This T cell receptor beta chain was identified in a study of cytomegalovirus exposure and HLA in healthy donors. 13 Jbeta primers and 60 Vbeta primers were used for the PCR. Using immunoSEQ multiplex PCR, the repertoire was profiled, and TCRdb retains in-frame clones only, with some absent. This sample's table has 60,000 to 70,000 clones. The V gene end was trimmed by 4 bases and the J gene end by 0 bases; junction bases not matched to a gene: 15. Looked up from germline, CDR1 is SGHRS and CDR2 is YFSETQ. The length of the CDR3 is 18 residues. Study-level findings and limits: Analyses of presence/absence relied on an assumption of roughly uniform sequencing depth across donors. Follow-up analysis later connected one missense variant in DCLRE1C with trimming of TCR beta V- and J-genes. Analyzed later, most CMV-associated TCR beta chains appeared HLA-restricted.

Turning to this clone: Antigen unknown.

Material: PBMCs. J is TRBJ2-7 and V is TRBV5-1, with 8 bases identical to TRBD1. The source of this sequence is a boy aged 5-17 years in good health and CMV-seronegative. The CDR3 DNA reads TGCGCCAGCAGCGCACCTACTGCGGGACAGGCGAGCTCCTACGAGCAGTACTTC. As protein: CASSAPTAGQASSYEQYF.